The T cell receptor (beta chain) under discussion was sequenced for a study of cytomegalovirus exposure and HLA in healthy donors. Notes on the study in general: Accurate prediction of HLA-A and HLA-B alleles (for most subjects) was reportedly achieved from TCR beta sequences. In an earlier analysis, productive rearrangement rates for most beta V segments clustered near 87% or 30%.

The PCR had 60 Vbeta and 13 Jbeta primers. Sequencing used immunoSEQ multiplex PCR; TCRdb keeps in-frame clones, though not all of them. The sample shows 7,000 or so clones, roughly half of them seen only once. Germline V gene data show CDR1 as SQVTM and CDR2 as ANQGSEA. The V end was cut by 8 bases, the J end by 6 bases, with 19 bases between. The CDR3 runs 13 residues. Regarding this clone: Its cognate antigen is unknown.

J is TRBJ2-5 and V is TRBV29-1; D might be TRBD1 (6 bases). This sequence originates from a man aged 25-40 years in good health and CMV-seropositive. Sequencing was performed on PBMCs. The DNA for the CDR3 is TGCAGCACGTCCGGGACACCAAGAAAGACCCAGTACTTC. It is translated as CSTSGTPRKTQYF.